This entry lists 2 T cell receptor beta chains sequenced from one sample in a study of T cells in Graves' hyperthyroidism and ophthalmopathy. Amplified TCR beta CDR3 regions came from RNA transcripts. An initial round of RT-PCR targeting the TCR CDR3 relied on the HTBI primer set. TCRdb re-called the multiplex PCR reads through MiXCR, storing one row per CDR3 protein. The repertoire holds hundreds of thousands of distinct CDR3 sequences, with under 25% as singletons. The sample taken for sequencing was blood. These receptors were obtained from a man between 25 and 39 years old with Graves' ophthalmopathy.

V usage is TRBV18 and J usage is TRBJ2-3; D is perhaps TRBD1 (5 bases). Germline assignment: CDR1 KGHSH and CDR2 LQKENI. The CDR3 runs to 15 residues. Trimming removed 2 bases at V and 0 bases at J, with 9 bases between. CDR3 sequence: CASSPYGASTDTQYF. In nucleotides, the CDR3 is TGTGCCAGCTCACCATATGGGGCTAGCACAGATACGCAGTATTTT.

The V call is TRBV7-3, the J call TRBJ1-1; TRBD1 is a possible D gene (5 bases). Germline-derived CDR1 and CDR2 are SGHTA and FQGTGA. Between the trimmed V and J ends, which lost 6 bases and 5 bases, there was a span of 13 bases. The CDR3 totals 13 residues. This CDR3 is CASSRGGGTEAFF. The CDR3, as DNA: TGTGCCAGCAGTCGGGGGGGGGGTACTGAAGCTTTCTTT. The full variable domain, in which reference TRBV7-3 and TRBJ1-1 provide the parts outside the CDR3, is GAGVSQTPSNKVTEKGKYVELRCDPISGHTALYWYRQSLGQGPEFLIYFQGTGAADDSGLPNDRFFAVRPEGSVSTLKIQRTERGDSAVYLCASSRGGGTEAFFGQGTRLTVV.